This TCR beta chain is drawn from a study of CD8+CD57+ T cells in acquired aplastic anemia. A note on this clonotype: Its antigen remains unknown.

Study conclusions and caveats: Found in both controls and patients were fewer than 35 CD8+ CDR3 sequences.

Patients included in sequencing had previously demonstrated CD8+CD57+ cell expansion by flow cytometry. The CDR3 covers 14 residues. Trimming removed 1 base at V and 6 bases at J, with 13 bases between. Germline V gene sequence: CDR1 LNHDA, CDR2 SQIVND (reference sequence). For CDR3 and TCR beta VDJ profiling, genomic DNA was the template used. TCRdb called the reads again in MiXCR, with one record for every CDR3 protein. The sample yields more than 200,000 distinct CDR3 sequences, 40% to 60% seen once. The sequence derives from a human donor with aplastic anemia. The chain recombines TRBV19 with TRBJ2-7; TRBD2 is a possible D gene (5 bases). The specimen was sorted CD4+, CD8+, or CD8+CD57+ T cells (not recorded which) from PBMCs. CDR3 residues: CASSIAGVGREQYF. The DNA of the CDR3 is TGTGCCAGTAGTATAGCCGGGGTAGGGCGCGAGCAGTACTTC.